The 30 T cell receptor beta chains below were found in one sample sequenced in a study of spatial heterogeneity in lung cancer. Study results and caveats: Mutation tallies in tumors tracked expanded intratumoral alpha and beta TCR counts.

Documented time point: sample taken at primary tumor resection. What these receptors recognize is not known. TCRdb reanalysed the 5' RACE reads using MiXCR and keeps one entry per CDR3 protein. Here the sample spans fewer than 13,000 distinct CDR3 sequences, roughly 12% being singletons. The specimen comprised lung tumor tissue, sampled at surgery. These TCRs come from a male donor with early-stage non-small cell lung cancer.

This clonotype was detected ten times or more. The chain has TRBV5-1 and TRBJ2-3; 9 nucleotides agree with TRBD2. The CDR3 is 14 residues long. V was pared by 0 bases and J by 15 bases, with 11 bases of the junction left unmatched. Germline values: CDR1 SGHRS, CDR2 YFSETQ. The CDR3 DNA reads as TGCGCCAGCAGCTTGGATACCGGCGGGGGGGCGACTTATTTT. It translates to CASSLDTGGGATYF.

The genes are TRBV28 and TRBJ1-5; unclear D gene. The V gene lost 10 bases and the J gene lost 3 bases, with 10 bases spanning the gap. The CDR3 runs 12 residues. Germline V gene data show CDR1 as MDHEN and CDR2 as SYDVKM. As DNA, the CDR3 is TGTGCCACCCTTGACAACAATCAGCCCCAGCATTTT. Protein sequence: CATLDNNQPQHF.

The sample holds a few counts of this clonotype. This sequence joins TRBV20-1 and TRBJ1-2, with TRBD1 matching over 8 bases. The CDR3 has 12 residues. The germline V gene has CDR1 DFQATT and CDR2 SNEGSKA (reference sequence). V was clipped by 4 bases and J by 4 bases; unmatched bases: 2. For the CDR3, the DNA is TGCAGTGCTACAGGGGGCGGCTATGGCTACACCTTC. Encoded protein: CSATGGGYGYTF.

By proportion, this clonotype is medium-sized. The chain links TRBV4-3 to TRBJ1-2; D remains ambiguous. The germline CDR1 and CDR2 sequences are LGHNA and YSLEER. V dropped 1 base and J dropped 5 bases, with 17 bases sitting between them. The CDR3 contains 16 residues. The CDR3 loop reads CASSQVRQAEVYGYTF. The CDR3 DNA reads TGCGCCAGCAGCCAAGTTCGCCAGGCGGAGGTTTATGGCTACACCTTC.

This chain joins TRBV12-3 or TRBV12-4 and TRBJ1-5, with TRBD1 identical over 12 bases. Unmatched junction bases numbered 8, after V lost 5 bases and J lost 3 bases. The CDR3 loop spans 17 amino acids. In DNA form, the CDR3 reads TGTGCCAGCAGTCCCCTCGGGACAGGGGGCCCCAATCAGCCCCAGCATTTT. Protein: CASSPLGTGGPNQPQHF.

This clonotype was recorded at least ten times. This rearrangement joins TRBV4-2 to TRBJ2-1; the match to TRBD2 covers 14 bases. Germline V gene sequence: CDR1 LGHNA, CDR2 YNFKEQ. This CDR3 region has 17 residues. Germline trimming cut 0 bases from V and 10 bases from J; bases unmatched to any gene: 8. The CDR3 loop reads CASSQDPTSGGAGEQFF. In nucleotides, the CDR3 is TGTGCCAGCAGCCAAGATCCGACTAGCGGGGGGGCGGGCGAGCAGTTCTTC.

This clonotype was observed a few times. The chain recombines TRBV4-2 with TRBJ2-2; D is uncertain. Deletions cut 3 bases from V and 6 bases from J, with 17 bases between. Germline CDR1 is LGHNA and CDR2 is YNFKEQ. CDR3 size: 16 residues. The CDR3 loop is CASSQLLQSRPGELFF. Here the CDR3 DNA reads TGTGCCAGCAGCCAGTTATTGCAAAGTCGGCCCGGGGAGCTGTTTTTT.

This clonotype counts as medium-sized (0.01 to 0.1%). The V and J genes are TRBV4-2 and TRBJ2-3; D ambiguous. Per germline, CDR1 LGHNA and CDR2 YNFKEQ. V gave up 3 bases and J gave up 2 bases, with 6 bases separating them. The length of the CDR3 is 13 residues. CDR3: CASSQGLTDTQYF. CDR3 nucleotides: TGTGCCAGCAGCCAGGGCCTCACAGATACGCAGTATTTT.

About this clonotype: Sequence at one end of the junction differs from germline and may be a read error. This chain connects TRBV20-1 to TRBJ2-5; tentative D call: TRBD2 (7 bases). From germline, CDR1 is DFQATT and CDR2 SNEGSKA (reference sequence). The length of the CDR3 is 15 residues. The DNA of the CDR3 is TGCGGTGCTAGTACCCTGGGGGGGGCAGGAGAGACCCAGTACTTC. Protein product: CGASTLGGAGETQYF.

This clonotype showed up many times. This chain joins TRBV20-1 and TRBJ1-1, with D possibly TRBD1 on 6 matching bases. Per the germline V gene, CDR1 is DFQATT and CDR2 is SNEGSKA (reference sequence). V shed 7 bases and J shed 11 bases, with 14 bases lying between them. This CDR3 contains 10 residues. In DNA form, the CDR3 reads TGCAGTGACGGAGGGGGAGGCGCTTTCTTT. This sequence encodes CSDGGGGAFF.

J is TRBJ1-5 and V is TRBV5-1, with 10 bases identical to TRBD1. V trimming: 3 bases; J trimming: 3 bases; junction bases outside the gene matches: 3. Germline V gene lookup returns CDR1 SGHRS and CDR2 YFSETQ. The CDR3 covers 15 residues. The CDR3 reads CASSWTGGDNQPQHF. CDR3 nucleotides: TGCGCCAGCAGCTGGACAGGGGGAGACAATCAGCCCCAGCATTTT.

The V gene is TRBV2, the J gene TRBJ2-1; TRBD1 agrees at 7 bases. Germline values: CDR1 SNHLY, CDR2 FYNNEI. V lost 4 bases to trimming and J lost 4 bases; unmatched junction nucleotides: 4. The CDR3 length is 14 residues. CDR3: CASSGQGEYNEQFF. DNA for the CDR3: TGTGCCAGCAGTGGGCAGGGGGAGTACAATGAGCAGTTCTTC.

The V gene is TRBV25-1, the J gene TRBJ2-3; tentatively, D is TRBD1 (6 bases). Trimming pared 3 bases from V and 6 bases from J, leaving 13 bases between. Germline V gene sequence: CDR1 MGHDK, CDR2 SYGVNS. This CDR3 contains 14 residues. CDR3 amino acids: CASSEDAGADTQYF. The CDR3 region has the DNA TGTGCCAGCAGTGAGGATGCAGGGGCGGATACGCAGTATTTT.

This clonotype was detected ten times or more. The chain carries TRBV6-2 or TRBV6-3 and TRBJ2-2; D might be TRBD1 or TRBD2, each matching 5 bases. The CDR3 is 18 amino acids. The germline gives CDR1 MNHEY, CDR2 SVGEGT. Trimming took 2 bases from V and 4 from J, leaving 20 bases between them. The CDR3 sequence is CASSYPTGTLRGTGELFF. As DNA, the CDR3 is TGTGCCAGCAGTTACCCTACCGGGACCCTAAGGGGCACCGGGGAGCTGTTTTTT.

This clonotype was found a few times. The genes are TRBV10-2 and TRBJ1-4, with D perhaps matching TRBD1 (6 bases). Germline V gene data show CDR1 as WSHSY and CDR2 as SAAADI. The CDR3 extends over 15 amino acids. The V gene lost 4 bases and the J gene lost 0 bases, with 9 bases spanning the gap. CDR3 DNA: TGCGCCAGCAGTGGGGACACGGCAACTAATGAAAAACTGTTTTTT. Its protein product is CASSGDTATNEKLFF.

This clonotype occurred a few times. The rearrangement links TRBV5-4 to TRBJ1-4; D might be TRBD1 (6 bases). Germline V gene data show CDR1 as SGHNT and CDR2 as YYREEE (reference sequence). There are 15 residues in the CDR3. Deletions cut 4 bases from V and 8 bases from J, with 18 bases between. The CDR3 region is CASSEAGQRSEKLFF. Here the CDR3 DNA reads TGTGCCAGCAGCGAAGCAGGACAGCGGAGCGAAAAACTGTTTTTT.

This clonotype appeared a few times. The rearrangement uses TRBV5-1 and TRBJ2-2, with D maybe TRBD2 (5 bases). The ends were cut back, 1 base at V and 4 bases at J, with 8 bases in the middle. This CDR3 comprises 14 residues. From germline, CDR1 is SGHRS and CDR2 YFSETQ. The CDR3 DNA is TGCGCCAGCAGCTTGACGGGAAGCACCGGGGAGCTGTTTTTT. This sequence encodes CASSLTGSTGELFF.

V usage is TRBV29-1 and J usage is TRBJ1-5, with TRBD1 matching over 7 bases. Germline values: CDR1 SQVTM, CDR2 ANQGSEA. The CDR3 runs to 14 residues. Unmatched junction bases numbered 8, after V lost 6 bases and J lost 3 bases. The DNA for the CDR3 is TGCAGCGTCCGGGGGACAGACCCCAATCAGCCCCAGCATTTT. Its protein is CSVRGTDPNQPQHF.

Worth noting for this clonotype: A much larger clone differs by one base, so this may be a read error. The chain uses TRBV11-2 and TRBJ2-7; D not certain. The CDR3 covers 13 residues. Germline loops: CDR1 SGHAT, CDR2 FQNNGV. Here the CDR3 reads CASSPRYSYERYF. In DNA, the CDR3 is TGTGCCAGCAGCCCCCGGTACTCCTACGAGCGGTACTTC.

This clonotype was observed once. This rearrangement joins TRBV2 to TRBJ1-1, with D perhaps TRBD1 (6 bases). Germline V CDR1 and CDR2: SNHLY, FYNNEI. Deletions cut 6 bases from V and 4 bases from J, with 9 bases between. CDR3 length equals 12 residues. The CDR3 DNA reads as TGTGCCAGCAGACAGGGAGCCACTGAAGCTTTCTTT. Translated: CASRQGATEAFF.

This clonotype was observed at least ten times. The chain links TRBV2 to TRBJ2-1; 10 bases fit TRBD2. Per germline, CDR1 SNHLY and CDR2 FYNNEI. The V segment lost 8 bases and the J segment 9 bases; nucleotides outside the gene matches: 13. The CDR3 runs 15 residues. CDR3 bases: TGTGCCAGCTCCCCGTGGCAGCGGGGGGGAGGTGAGCAGTTCTTC. This gives the protein CASSPWQRGGGEQFF.

This clonotype has ten or more counts. The chain employs TRBV27 and TRBJ1-1; no reliable D call. V was trimmed by 4 bases and J by 0 bases, leaving 9 bases between them. Germline CDR1 is MNHEY and CDR2 is SMNVEV (reference sequence). The CDR3 sequence is 14 residues long. For the CDR3, the DNA is TGTGCCAGCAGTTCCCCAAGAGTGAACACTGAAGCTTTCTTT. Encoded protein: CASSSPRVNTEAFF.

Ten or more counts support this clonotype. This chain links TRBV10-3 with TRBJ2-1; a weak D match, TRBD2 (5 bases). Germline V gene lookup returns CDR1 ENHRY and CDR2 SYGVKD. This CDR3 spans 14 amino acids. Trimming cost V 5 bases and J 0 bases, with 8 bases left between them. CDR3 bases: TGTGCCATCAGTCCTAGCAGCTCCTACAATGAGCAGTTCTTC. It codes for CAISPSSSYNEQFF.

This clonotype was picked up many times. The chain couples TRBV13 to TRBJ2-3; 7 bases line up with TRBD1. J gave up 6 bases and V 3 bases, and 9 bases lay outside the gene matches. Germline lookup yields CDR1 PRHDT and CDR2 FYEKMQ (reference sequence). The CDR3 runs to 15 residues. CDR3 protein: CASSLMGLTGDTQYF. The CDR3 DNA reads TGTGCCAGCAGCTTGATGGGATTGACAGGGGATACGCAGTATTTT.

This clonotype is medium-sized in the sample. The chain employs TRBV7-9 and TRBJ1-2; no clear D. Trimming pared 1 base from V and 6 bases from J, leaving 9 bases between. The V gene's germline CDR1 is SEHNR and CDR2 FQNEAQ (reference sequence). This CDR3 spans 13 amino acids. This CDR3 reads CASSLGTDHGYTF. DNA of the CDR3: TGTGCCAGCAGCTTAGGTACAGACCATGGCTACACCTTC.

The rearrangement joins TRBV28 to TRBJ1-1, with 8 positions matching TRBD1. Trimming at V came to 3 bases and at J to 0 bases, leaving 9 bases not matched to a gene. The CDR3 consists of 17 residues. Germline V gene sequence: CDR1 MDHEN, CDR2 SYDVKM. DNA for the CDR3: TGTGCCAGCAGTTTCCGCGGACAGGGACTCATGAACACTGAAGCTTTCTTT. Translated, it gives CASSFRGQGLMNTEAFF. Full variable domain (outside the CDR3, taken from reference TRBV28 and TRBJ1-1): DVKVTQSSRYLVKRTGEKVFLECVQDMDHENMFWYRQDPGLGLRLIYFSYDVKMKEKGDIPEGYSVSREKKERFSLILESASTNQTSMYLCASSFRGQGLMNTEAFFGQGTRLTVV.

The table lists this clonotype with many counts. The chain combines TRBV5-1 with TRBJ1-2; 8 bases match TRBD1. Germline trimming cut 4 bases from V and 0 bases from J; bases unmatched to any gene: 2. The germline V gene encodes CDR1 SGHRS and CDR2 YFSETQ. The CDR3 loop spans 14 amino acids. CDR3 in DNA: TGCGCCAGCAGCCGGGACAGGACTAACTATGGCTACACCTTC. Protein: CASSRDRTNYGYTF.

The CDR3 DNA is TGTGCCAGCAGCTCGGGACCTGAAGAGACCCAGTACTTC. It translates to CASSSGPEETQYF. The rearrangement links TRBV5-6 to TRBJ2-5; D possibly matches TRBD1 or TRBD2 (5 bases each). V lost 3 bases, J lost 3 bases, and 9 bases lay in between. CDR3 size: 13 residues. The germline V gene has CDR1 SGHDT and CDR2 YYEEEE.

The chain couples TRBV5-1 to TRBJ1-2; 7 bases fit TRBD1. The length of the CDR3 is 14 residues. V lost 4 bases to trimming and J lost 0 bases; unmatched junction nucleotides: 3. CDR1 and CDR2 from the germline V gene are SGHRS and YFSETQ. The CDR3 is CASSPGTANYGYTF. Written as DNA, the CDR3 is TGCGCCAGCAGCCCGGGGACAGCTAACTATGGCTACACCTTC. Using reference TRBV5-1 and TRBJ1-2 for the parts outside the CDR3, the full variable domain is KAGVTQTPRYLIKTRGQQVTLSCSPISGHRSVSWYQQTPGQGLQFLFEYFSETQRNKGNFPGRFSGRQFSNSRSEMNVSTLELGDSALYLCASSPGTANYGYTFGSGTRLTVV.

About this clonotype: Compared with germline, one end of the junction differs, possibly owing to a read error. The J gene is TRBJ1-1, the V gene TRBV6-2 or TRBV6-3; no reliable D call. The CDR3 runs to 15 residues. Germline V CDR1 and CDR2: MNHEY, SVGEGT. In DNA form, the CDR3 reads TGTGCCAGCAGTTACTCGACGACATGGAACGCTGAAGCTTTCTTT. It is translated as CASSYSTTWNAEAFF.